This entry concerns a single TCR beta chain. The antigen is unknown. Some clones are missing from TCRdb's copy, which holds only in-frame ones; the method was immunoSEQ multiplex PCR. The sample comprises some 74,000 clones, 80% of which are singletons, and less than 25% rests with the top ten. These data are taken from a study of T cell responses to AZD1222 COVID-19 vaccine. Study observations and caveats: Following two doses of AZD1222, Spike-specific TCR breadth and depth rose. Spike-spanning, vaccine-associated CD4 TCRs were dominant at 160-218 and 743-854. Donors were largely white British and mainly female; clonal diversity was possibly underestimated. Targets within unmutated variant regions were reportedly found for nearly half of spike-specific TCRs.

The germline CDR1 and CDR2 sequences are MGHRA and YSYEKL. J gave up 4 bases and V 5 bases, and 16 bases lay outside the gene matches. This CDR3 region has 17 residues. The chain uses TRBV4-1 and TRBJ1-2; 7 bases are a match to TRBD1. The sequence came from an adult in good health. Here the sequenced sample was peripheral blood, taken on day 0 of AZD1222 vaccination. DNA for the CDR3: TGCGCCAGCAGCAGCCCGGGACAGACCCTAAAGCCCTATGGCTACACCTTC. Its protein is CASSSPGQTLKPYGYTF.